Sequencing of this TCR beta chain was carried out in a study of cytomegalovirus exposure and HLA in healthy donors. Points from the study as a whole: Rare sequences made up most TCRs, while some public TCRs were found in many donors.

A word on this clone: Its antigen is currently unknown.

This table comes from immunoSEQ multiplex PCR, and its TCRdb copy is limited to in-frame clones, with some not included. The table shows 300,000 to 400,000 clones, with approximately 88% occurring only once. Input material: PBMCs. This clonotype was sampled from a man aged 25-40 years in good health and CMV-seronegative.

CDR3 protein: CASSLASKNTGELFF. The CDR3, as DNA: TGTGCCAGCAGCTTAGCGTCCAAGAACACCGGGGAGCTGTTTTTT. The chain is built from TRBV7-9 and TRBJ2-2; D remains ambiguous. CDR1 SEHNR and CDR2 FQNEAQ come from the germline V gene (reference sequence). The CDR3 sequence is 15 residues long. V lost 0 bases and J 1 base, leaving 6 bases between the germline ends.